These 20 T cell receptor beta chains were sequenced from one sample in a study of blood T cells in healthy people across ages. With a J-beta primer mix and a sample-barcoded 5' primer, a second PCR ran about 7 to 12 cycles. TCRdb redid the calling of the 5' RACE reads with MiXCR, one entry per CDR3 protein. The table lists approximately 900,000 distinct CDR3 sequences, about 29% of them singletons. The sample was also linked to a second study, of T cells of mothers and their children.

The sample taken for sequencing was blood. The source is a woman between 35 and 50 years old in good health.

The gene calls are TRBV3-1 and TRBJ2-7; no reliable D call. Trimming shortened V by 6 bases and J by 2 bases, and 11 bases separated the two germline ends. The CDR3 has 13 amino acids. Germline V lookup: CDR1 LGHDT, CDR2 YNNKEL (reference sequence). The CDR3 DNA follows: TGTGCCAGCAGACCCTGGAATACCTACGAGCAGTACTTC. It encodes CASRPWNTYEQYF.

This clonotype was recorded at least ten times. The rearrangement uses TRBV11-2 and TRBJ2-5; 7 bases are a match to TRBD2. Germline V lookup: CDR1 SGHAT, CDR2 FQNNGV. The CDR3 extends over 15 amino acids. The V gene end was trimmed by 4 bases and the J gene end by 0 bases; junction bases not matched to a gene: 5. The CDR3 sequence: CASSSLLADQETQYF. The CDR3 coding sequence is TGTGCCAGCAGCTCCCTCCTAGCGGACCAAGAGACCCAGTACTTC.

The rearrangement joins TRBV7-3 to TRBJ2-3, with a weak D call TRBD2 (7 bases). V was clipped by 2 bases and J by 4 bases, with 13 bases between them. Germline CDR1 and CDR2: SGHTA and FQGTGA. The CDR3 is 15 amino acids. The CDR3 DNA reads TGTGCCAGCAGCTTACTGGGGGGGGCGGCAGATACGCAGTATTTT. Encoded protein: CASSLLGGAADTQYF. The full variable domain, with the rest looked up from reference TRBV7-3 and TRBJ2-3, is GAGVSQTPSNKVTEKGKYVELRCDPISGHTALYWYRQSLGQGPEFLIYFQGTGAADDSGLPNDRFFAVRPEGSVSTLKIQRTERGDSAVYLCASSLLGGAADTQYFGPGTRLTVL.

This clonotype was detected many times. This chain joins TRBV4-1 and TRBJ2-7; D is possibly TRBD1 (6 bases). Germline CDR1 MGHRA, CDR2 YSYEKL. The ends were cut back, 4 bases at V and 7 bases at J, with 14 bases in the middle. CDR3 size: 13 residues. CDR3 protein: CASSRTGTGEQYF. In DNA form, the CDR3 reads TGCGCCAGCAGCCGAACCGGAACAGGGGAGCAGTACTTC.

The chain combines TRBV28 with TRBJ1-2; no clear D. CDR3 length: 13 amino acids. Germline CDR1 and CDR2: MDHEN and SYDVKM. Trimming took 10 bases from V and 2 from J, leaving 14 bases between them. The CDR3 sequence is CAIHSEENYGYTF. The CDR3 DNA reads as TGTGCCATCCATTCCGAGGAAAACTATGGCTACACCTTC.

The chain carries TRBV2 and TRBJ2-1, with a possible D match to TRBD2 (7 bases). CDR3 size: 14 residues. Germline lookup yields CDR1 SNHLY and CDR2 FYNNEI. Trimming cost V 6 bases and J 10 bases, with 19 bases left between them. The CDR3 DNA is TGTGCCAGCAGGGGGCGGGGGCACTCCTACGAGCAGTTCTTC. As protein: CASRGRGHSYEQFF.

In this sample, this clonotype turned up a few times. The rearrangement uses TRBV29-1 and TRBJ2-5; D remains unclear. The CDR3 runs to 13 residues. Between the trimmed V and J ends, which lost 4 bases and 9 bases, there was a span of 18 bases. CDR1 and CDR2 (germline): SQVTM, ANQGSEA. The CDR3, as DNA: TGCAGCGTTGTCCCCACCTCCCGCCCGGCCCAGTACTTC. This encodes CSVVPTSRPAQYF.

The J gene is TRBJ1-5, the V gene TRBV4-1; D perhaps matches TRBD1 (6 bases). Germline lookup yields CDR1 MGHRA and CDR2 YSYEKL. This CDR3 region has 15 residues. V was cut by 0 bases and J by 9 bases, with 15 bases left in between. CDR3 in DNA: TGCGCCAGCAGCCAAGAACAGGGAGTGTTTGTGCCCCAGCATTTT. It encodes CASSQEQGVFVPQHF.

For the CDR3, the DNA is TGCGCCAGCAGCGCCGACAGGGACGAGCAGTACTTC. It specifies CASSADRDEQYF. The chain joins TRBV5-1 to TRBJ2-5; 7 bases agree with TRBD1. The better agreement between TRBJ2-7 and the DNA end casts doubt on the J call. In germline, CDR1 is SGHRS, CDR2 YFSETQ. This CDR3 spans 12 amino acids.

Concerning this clonotype itself: A read error is possible here, since a much larger clone lies one base away. This chain links TRBV29-1 with TRBJ2-3; perhaps TRBD2 as D (5 bases). Germline V gene data show CDR1 as SQVTM and CDR2 as ANQGSEA. The V end lost 4 bases, the J end lost 2 bases, and 10 bases lay between the germline ends. The CDR3 is 13 amino acids. For the CDR3, the DNA is TGCAGCGTTGGCCTAGCCCTCACAGATACGCAGTATTTT. Protein: CSVGLALTDTQYF.

The CDR3: CASSLGTTDRGGVFPYEQYF. The CDR3 DNA sequence: TGTGCCAGCAGCTTAGGGACGACGGATCGGGGTGGCGTGTTTCCCTACGAACAGTACTTC. V gene TRBV7-6 combines with J gene TRBJ2-5, with D tentatively TRBD2 (5 bases). Trimming took off 1 base at V and 11 bases at J, with 35 bases between the two ends. Germline V gene data show CDR1 as SGHVS and CDR2 as FNYEAQ. CDR3 length: 20 residues.

This chain links TRBV7-2 with TRBJ1-5; 11 nucleotides align to TRBD1. Per the germline V gene, CDR1 is SGHTA and CDR2 is FQGNSA. J lost 8 bases, V lost 1 base, and 7 bases had no gene match. The CDR3 runs to 16 residues. DNA of the CDR3: TGTGCCAGCAGCTTAGTAGGGACAGGGGGTTACGAGCCCCAGCATTTT. This encodes CASSLVGTGGYEPQHF.

This clonotype was observed many times. The V call is TRBV27, the J call TRBJ1-2, with D hard to call. Germline CDR1 MNHEY, CDR2 SMNVEV (reference sequence). The CDR3 totals 13 residues. Trimming stripped 0 bases from V and 4 bases from J, with 6 bases between. The chain's CDR3 is CASSLSGSYGYTF. CDR3 nucleotide sequence: TGTGCCAGCAGTTTATCAGGGAGCTATGGCTACACCTTC.

Comments on this clonotype: A much larger clonotype is one base distant, so this may be a read error. The CDR3 DNA reads TGTGCCAGCAATCGGGGACTAGCCGATGGCGCAGATACGCAGTATTTT. Translated, it gives CASNRGLADGADTQYF. The V and J genes are TRBV12-3 or TRBV12-4 and TRBJ2-3, with TRBD2 matching 9 bases. CDR3 size: 16 residues. The junction had 12 bases not matched to a gene; V was cut back by 7 bases and J by 4 bases.

The chain uses TRBV4-2 and TRBJ2-1; TRBD2 matches 9 bases. The CDR3 loop spans 18 amino acids. Germline CDR1 is LGHNA and CDR2 is YNFKEQ. Trimming took 0 bases from V and 5 from J; bases not matched to a gene: 11. For the CDR3, the DNA is TGTGCCAGCAGCCAAGAAGAAGGCGGGAGGGTCAGGAACAATGAGCAGTTCTTC. This encodes CASSQEEGGRVRNNEQFF.

On this clonotype itself: It may be a read error: a sequence one base away is much more abundant. This sequence joins TRBV4-2 and TRBJ2-4; 10 nucleotides agree with TRBD2. Germline CDR1 reads LGHNA; CDR2 reads YNFKEQ. This CDR3 is built from 14 residues. This chain's CDR3 is CASSQLSSGSEQCF. The CDR3 DNA sequence: TGTGCCAGCAGCCAATTGTCTAGCGGGAGCGAGCAGTGCTTC.

This clonotype was counted ten times or more. This chain joins TRBV20-1 and TRBJ2-3; D possibly corresponds to TRBD2 (5 bases). The CDR3 runs to 12 residues. The V gene lost 5 bases and the J gene lost 1 base, with 7 bases spanning the gap. Germline V CDR1 and CDR2: DFQATT, SNEGSKA (reference sequence). The CDR3 protein is CSARRGTDTQYF. CDR3 nucleotide sequence: TGCAGTGCTCGGCGGGGCACAGATACGCAGTATTTT.

The gene calls are TRBV5-1 and TRBJ2-4, with TRBD1 matching over 7 bases. The CDR3 loop spans 13 amino acids. Germline-derived CDR1 and CDR2 are SGHRS and YFSETQ. The trim removed 4 bases at V and 7 bases at J, leaving 5 bases unmatched. The CDR3 bases are TGCGCCAGCAGCGTCCGGGACAGCAACATTCAGTACTTC. Translation: CASSVRDSNIQYF.

This clonotype was counted a few times. The chain has TRBV2 and TRBJ1-5, with D possibly TRBD1 on 6 matching bases. The length of the CDR3 is 15 residues. Germline CDR1 is SNHLY and CDR2 is FYNNEI. Trimming took off 3 bases at V and 2 bases at J, with 11 bases between the two ends. The CDR3, as DNA: TGTGCCAGCAGTGACGGGGGCGCGGGCAATCAGCCCCAGCATTTT. Its protein is CASSDGGAGNQPQHF. Complete variable domain (other parts from reference TRBV2 and TRBJ1-5): EPEVTQTPSHQVTQMGQEVILRCVPISNHLYFYWYRQILGQKVEFLVSFYNNEISEKSEIFDDQFSVERPDGSNFTLKIRSTKLEDSAMYFCASSDGGAGNQPQHFGDGTRLSIL.

This clonotype was detected ten times or more. J is TRBJ2-7 and V is TRBV28, with TRBD1 as a possible D gene (5 bases). Germline-derived CDR1 and CDR2 are MDHEN and SYDVKM. Trimming pared 3 bases from V and 5 bases from J, leaving 8 bases between. The CDR3 runs 12 residues. CDR3 sequence: CASSFRGNEQYF. The CDR3 nucleotides are TGTGCCAGCAGTTTTAGGGGTAACGAGCAGTACTTC.